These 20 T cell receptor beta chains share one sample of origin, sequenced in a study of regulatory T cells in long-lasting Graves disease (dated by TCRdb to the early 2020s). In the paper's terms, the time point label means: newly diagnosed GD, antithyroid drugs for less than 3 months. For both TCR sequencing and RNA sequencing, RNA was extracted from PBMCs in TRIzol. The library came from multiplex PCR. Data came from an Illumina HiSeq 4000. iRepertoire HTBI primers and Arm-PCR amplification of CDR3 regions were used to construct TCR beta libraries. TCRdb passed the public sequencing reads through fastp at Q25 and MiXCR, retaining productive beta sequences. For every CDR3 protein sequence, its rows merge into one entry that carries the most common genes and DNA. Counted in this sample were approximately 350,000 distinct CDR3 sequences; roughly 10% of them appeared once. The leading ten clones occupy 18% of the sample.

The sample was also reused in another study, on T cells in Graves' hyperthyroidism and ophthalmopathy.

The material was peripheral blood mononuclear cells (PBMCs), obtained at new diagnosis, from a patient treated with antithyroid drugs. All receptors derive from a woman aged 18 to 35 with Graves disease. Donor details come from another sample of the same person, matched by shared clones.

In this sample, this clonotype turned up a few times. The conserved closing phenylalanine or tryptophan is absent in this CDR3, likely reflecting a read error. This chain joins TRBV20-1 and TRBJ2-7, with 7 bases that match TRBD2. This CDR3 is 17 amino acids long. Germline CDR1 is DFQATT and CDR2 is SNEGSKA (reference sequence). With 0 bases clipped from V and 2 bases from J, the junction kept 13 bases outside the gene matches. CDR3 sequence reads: CSARDHMSSGDTYEQYL. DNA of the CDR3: TGCAGTGCTAGAGATCATATGTCTAGCGGAGACACCTACGAGCAGTACCTC.

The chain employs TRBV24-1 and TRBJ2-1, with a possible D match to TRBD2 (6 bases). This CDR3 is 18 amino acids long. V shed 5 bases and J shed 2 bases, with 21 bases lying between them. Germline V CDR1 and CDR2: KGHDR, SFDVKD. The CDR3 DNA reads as TGTGCCACCAGTGTTGGTGGTAGCGGTACAACCGCCTACAATGAGCAGTTCTTC. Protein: CATSVGGSGTTAYNEQFF.

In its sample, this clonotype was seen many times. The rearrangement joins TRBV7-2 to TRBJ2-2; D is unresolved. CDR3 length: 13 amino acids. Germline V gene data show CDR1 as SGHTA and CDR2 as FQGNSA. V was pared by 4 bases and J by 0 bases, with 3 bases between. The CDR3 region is CASSSANTGELFF. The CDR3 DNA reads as TGTGCCAGCAGCTCCGCGAACACCGGGGAGCTGTTTTTT. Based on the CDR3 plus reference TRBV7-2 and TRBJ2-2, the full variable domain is GAGVSQSPSNKVTEKGKDVELRCDPISGHTALYWYRQSLGQGLEFLIYFQGNSAPDKSGLPSDRFSAERTGGSVSTLTIQRTQQEDSAVYLCASSSANTGELFFGEGSRLTVL.

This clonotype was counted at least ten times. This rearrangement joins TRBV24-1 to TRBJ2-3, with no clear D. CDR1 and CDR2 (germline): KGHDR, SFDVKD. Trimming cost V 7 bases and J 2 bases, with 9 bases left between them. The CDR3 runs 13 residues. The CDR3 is CATRASSTDTQYF. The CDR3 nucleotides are TGTGCCACCAGGGCGAGCTCCACAGATACGCAGTATTTT.

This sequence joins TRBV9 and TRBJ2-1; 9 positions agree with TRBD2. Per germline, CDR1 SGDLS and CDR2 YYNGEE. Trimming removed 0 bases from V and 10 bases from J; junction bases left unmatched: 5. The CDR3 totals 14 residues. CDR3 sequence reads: CASSVGGGVKEQFF. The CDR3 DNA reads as TGTGCCAGCAGCGTAGGCGGGGGGGTGAAGGAGCAGTTCTTC.

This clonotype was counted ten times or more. CDR3 sequence reads: CASRDGTGLQPQHF. CDR3 sequence (DNA): TGTGCCAGCAGGGATGGGACAGGGCTCCAGCCCCAGCATTTT. The chain combines TRBV12-3 or TRBV12-4 with TRBJ1-5; TRBD1 matches at 9 bases. The CDR3 sequence is 14 residues long. V lost 6 bases, J lost 7 bases, and 7 bases stayed unmatched.

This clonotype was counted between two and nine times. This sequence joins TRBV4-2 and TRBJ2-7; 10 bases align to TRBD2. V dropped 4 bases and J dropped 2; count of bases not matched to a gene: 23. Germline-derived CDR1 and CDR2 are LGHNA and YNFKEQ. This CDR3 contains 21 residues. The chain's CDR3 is CASSLRLGLAGEQTTTYEQYF. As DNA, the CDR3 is TGTGCCAGCAGCCTTCGTCTGGGGCTAGCGGGAGAGCAGACCACTACCTACGAGCAGTACTTC.

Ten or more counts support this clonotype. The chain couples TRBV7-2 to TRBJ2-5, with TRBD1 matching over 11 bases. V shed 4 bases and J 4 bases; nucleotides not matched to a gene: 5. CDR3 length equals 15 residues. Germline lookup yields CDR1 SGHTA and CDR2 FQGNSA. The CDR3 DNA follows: TGTGCCAGCAGCTCCGCGGGACAGGGGGGAGAGACCCAGTACTTC. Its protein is CASSSAGQGGETQYF.

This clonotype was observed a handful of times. The chain's CDR3 is CASISGQEPTQYF. In DNA, the CDR3 is TGTGCCAGCATTAGCGGGCAGGAGCCGACCCAGTACTTC. The chain links TRBV7-9 to TRBJ2-5, with TRBD2 matching 7 bases. Germline CDR1 is SEHNR and CDR2 is FQNEAQ (reference sequence). The V segment lost 7 bases and the J segment 7 bases; nucleotides outside the gene matches: 9. CDR3 length: 13 amino acids. The full variable domain, completed using reference TRBV7-9 and TRBJ2-5, is DTGVSQNPRHKITKRGQNVTFRCDPISEHNRLYWYRQTLGQGPEFLTYFQNEAQLEKSRLLSDRFSAERPKGSFSTLEIQRTEQGDSAMYLCASISGQEPTQYFGPGTRLLVL.

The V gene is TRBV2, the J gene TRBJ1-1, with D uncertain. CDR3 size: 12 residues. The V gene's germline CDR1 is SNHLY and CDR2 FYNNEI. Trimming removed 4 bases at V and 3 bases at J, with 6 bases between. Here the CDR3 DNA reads TGTGCCAGCAGTGCGGCTTACACTGAAGCTTTCTTT. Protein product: CASSAAYTEAFF.

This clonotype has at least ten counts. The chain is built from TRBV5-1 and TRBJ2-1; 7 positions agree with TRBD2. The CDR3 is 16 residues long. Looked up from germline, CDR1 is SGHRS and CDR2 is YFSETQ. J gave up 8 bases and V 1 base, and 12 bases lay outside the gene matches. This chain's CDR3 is CASSLNGRMGGYEQFF. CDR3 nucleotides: TGCGCCAGCAGCTTGAACGGGAGGATGGGGGGGTATGAGCAGTTCTTC.

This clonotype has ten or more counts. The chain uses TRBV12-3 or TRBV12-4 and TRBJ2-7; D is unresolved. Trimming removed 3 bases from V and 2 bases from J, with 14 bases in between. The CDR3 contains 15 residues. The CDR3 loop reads CASSFLSSNPYEQYF. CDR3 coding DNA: TGTGCCAGCAGTTTTTTAAGCAGCAACCCCTACGAGCAGTACTTC.

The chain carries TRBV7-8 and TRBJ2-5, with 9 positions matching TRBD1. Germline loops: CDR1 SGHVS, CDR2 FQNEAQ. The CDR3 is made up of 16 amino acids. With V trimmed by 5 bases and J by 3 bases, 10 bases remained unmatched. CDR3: CASSPGTGTFEETQYF. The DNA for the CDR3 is TGTGCCAGCAGCCCCGGGACAGGGACATTCGAAGAGACCCAGTACTTC. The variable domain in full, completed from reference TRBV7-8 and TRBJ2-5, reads GAGVSQSPRYKVAKRGQDVALRCDPISGHVSLFWYQQALGQGPEFLTYFQNEAQLDKSGLPSDRFFAERPEGSVSTLKIQRTQQEDSAVYLCASSPGTGTFEETQYFGPGTRLLVL.

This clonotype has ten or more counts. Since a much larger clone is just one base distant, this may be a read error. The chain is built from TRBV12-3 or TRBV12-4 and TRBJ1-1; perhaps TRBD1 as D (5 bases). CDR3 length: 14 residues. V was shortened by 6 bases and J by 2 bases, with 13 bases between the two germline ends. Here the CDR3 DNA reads TGTGCCAGCAGCATTACCACAGGAAACACTGAAGCTTTCTTT. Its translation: CASSITTGNTEAFF.

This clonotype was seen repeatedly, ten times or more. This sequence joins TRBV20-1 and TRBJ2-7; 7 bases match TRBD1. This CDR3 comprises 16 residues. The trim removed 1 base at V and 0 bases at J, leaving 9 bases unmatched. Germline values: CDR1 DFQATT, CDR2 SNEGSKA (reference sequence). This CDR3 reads CSARAKQGFYSYEQYF. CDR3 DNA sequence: TGCAGTGCTAGAGCCAAACAGGGGTTCTACTCCTACGAGCAGTACTTC.

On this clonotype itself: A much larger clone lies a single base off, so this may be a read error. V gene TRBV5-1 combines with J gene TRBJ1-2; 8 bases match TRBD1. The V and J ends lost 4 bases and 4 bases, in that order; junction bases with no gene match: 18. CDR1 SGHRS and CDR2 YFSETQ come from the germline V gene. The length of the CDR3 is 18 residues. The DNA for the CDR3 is TGCGCCAGCAGCCCCCCCCGCCAGCGGACAGGGATTGGCTATGGCTACACCTTC. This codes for CASSPPRQRTGIGYGYTF.

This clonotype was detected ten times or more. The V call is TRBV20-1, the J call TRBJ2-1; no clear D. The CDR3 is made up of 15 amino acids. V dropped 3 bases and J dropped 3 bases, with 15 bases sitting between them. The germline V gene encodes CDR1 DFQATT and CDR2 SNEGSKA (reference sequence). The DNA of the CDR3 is TGCAGTGCTAGGGTTCCCAGAGGCGTCTACAATGAGCAGTTCTTC. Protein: CSARVPRGVYNEQFF.

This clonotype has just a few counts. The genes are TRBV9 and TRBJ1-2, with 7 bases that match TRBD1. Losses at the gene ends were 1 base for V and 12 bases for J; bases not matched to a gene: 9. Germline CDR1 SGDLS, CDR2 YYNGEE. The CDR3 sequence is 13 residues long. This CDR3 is CASSVYGTVSHTF. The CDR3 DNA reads TGTGCCAGCAGCGTATATGGGACAGTTTCGCACACCTTC.

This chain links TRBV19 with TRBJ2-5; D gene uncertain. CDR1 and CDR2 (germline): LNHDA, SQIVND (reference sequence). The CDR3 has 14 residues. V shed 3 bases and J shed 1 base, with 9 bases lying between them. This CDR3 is CASSMVRSQETQYF. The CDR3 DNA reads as TGTGCCAGTAGTATGGTGCGCAGCCAAGAGACCCAGTACTTC.

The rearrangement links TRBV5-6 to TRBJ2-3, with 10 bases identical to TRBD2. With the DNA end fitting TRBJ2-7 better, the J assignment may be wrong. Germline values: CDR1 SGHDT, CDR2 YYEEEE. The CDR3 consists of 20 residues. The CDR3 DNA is TGTGCCAGCAGCCCCGGGGCCCTAAGCGGGAGGGCGACGGAAATCTACGAGCAGTACTTC. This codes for CASSPGALSGRATEIYEQYF.